The present T cell receptor (beta chain) was sequenced within a study of blood T cell repertoires in COVID-19. Overall study: Collection of acute and convalescent COVID-19 samples took place in the United States, Italy and Spain. T cells, B-cell-depleted T cells, or PBMCs provided the cDNA or gDNA that served as material.

Germline V CDR1 and CDR2: SGHNT, YENEEA. Trimming took 4 bases from V and 5 from J, leaving 9 bases between them. CDR3 size: 13 residues. In the original processing: Amplification of reference gene primers provided the estimated nucleated cell counts. Sequenced by immunoSEQ multiplex PCR; TCRdb stores in-frame clones only, minus some. V, J and clone size are those of that table, while D and trimming were read from the DNA. The repertoire holds 200,000 to 300,000 clones, with 84% as singletons. The rearrangement links TRBV11-3 to TRBJ1-5; weak D call: TRBD1 (5 bases). The TCR originated in a middle-aged man with acute or convalescent COVID-19. Sequencing used peripheral blood. The DNA for the CDR3 is TGTGCCAGCAGCTGGGGCCTGGATCAGCCCCAGCATTTT. Protein product: CASSWGLDQPQHF.